This T cell receptor (beta chain) was identified in a study of spatial heterogeneity in lung cancer. Study background: Across tumor regions, counts of TCR transcripts showed a strong correlation with a T cell module score derived from matched bulk RNA-seq. General study findings and limits: The study found that expanded intratumoral alpha and beta TCR counts tracked tumor mutation counts. Expanded TCRs that were ubiquitous or regional had counts tracking ubiquitous and regional nonsynonymous mutations, respectively.

TCRdb passed the 5' RACE reads through MiXCR, listing each CDR3 protein once. This sample yields about 9,600 distinct CDR3 sequences, of which roughly 12% are seen a single time; roughly a tenth belongs to the top ten. This clonotype has at least ten counts. No antigen is known for it. The library was designed around alpha chains, so this beta chain is a stray read whose abundance carries little weight. Germline V lookup: CDR1 MNHEY, CDR2 SVGAGI. The CDR3 runs to 16 residues. V lost 0 bases, J lost 5 bases, and 16 bases lay in between. The time point denotes: sample taken at primary tumor resection. The donors comprised about 70 untreated early-stage non-small cell lung cancer patients. Tumor, nontumor lung or frozen PBMC supplied whole RNA, sequenced without sorting.

Source: lung tumor tissue, taken at surgery. The chain links TRBV6-5 to TRBJ2-5; perhaps TRBD2 as D (7 bases). The sequence came from a male donor with early-stage non-small cell lung cancer. CDR3 in amino acids: CASSYSISGGDETQYF. CDR3 DNA: TGTGCCAGCAGTTACTCGATTTCGGGGGGCGATGAGACCCAGTACTTC.